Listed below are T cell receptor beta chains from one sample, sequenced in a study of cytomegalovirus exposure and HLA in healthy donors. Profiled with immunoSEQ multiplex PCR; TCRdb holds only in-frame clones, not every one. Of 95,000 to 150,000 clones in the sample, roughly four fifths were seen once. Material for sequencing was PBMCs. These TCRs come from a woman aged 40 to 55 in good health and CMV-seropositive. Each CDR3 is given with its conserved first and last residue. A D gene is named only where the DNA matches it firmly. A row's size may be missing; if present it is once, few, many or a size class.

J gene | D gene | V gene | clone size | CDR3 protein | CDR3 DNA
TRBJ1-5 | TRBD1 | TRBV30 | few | CAWDRGPGQPQHF | TGTGCCTGGGACAGGGGGCCCGGTCAGCCCCAGCATTTT
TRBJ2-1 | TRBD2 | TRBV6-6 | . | CATTSQSSYNEQFF | TGTGCCACGACTAGCCAGAGCTCCTACAATGAGCAGTTCTTC
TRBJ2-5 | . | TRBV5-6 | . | CASSLSGLETQYF | TGTGCCAGCAGCCTATCAGGGTTAGAGACCCAGTACTTC
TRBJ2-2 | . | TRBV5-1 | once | CASSLTQGHTGELFF | TGCGCCAGCAGCTTGACACAGGGCCACACCGGGGAGCTGTTTTTT
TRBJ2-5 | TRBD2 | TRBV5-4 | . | CASSLSVLAGGRETQYF | TGTGCCAGCAGCTTGTCGGTCCTAGCGGGGGGCCGGGAGACCCAGTACTTC
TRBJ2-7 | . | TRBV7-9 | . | CASSPGSYEQYF | TGTGCCAGCAGCCCCGGGAGTTACGAGCAGTACTTC
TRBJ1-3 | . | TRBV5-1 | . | CASSLEQGLSGNTIYF | TGCGCCAGCAGCTTGGAGCAGGGCCTCTCTGGAAACACCATATATTTT
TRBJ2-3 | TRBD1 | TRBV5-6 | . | CASSLDRGADTQYF | TGTGCCAGCAGCCTGGACAGGGGGGCAGATACGCAGTATTTT
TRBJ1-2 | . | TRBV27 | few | CASKSGGPGGYTF | TGTGCCAGCAAATCGGGCGGGCCGGGAGGCTACACCTTC
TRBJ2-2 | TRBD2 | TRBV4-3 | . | CASSQDIASGNTGELFF | TGCGCCAGCAGCCAAGATATTGCTAGCGGGAACACCGGGGAGCTGTTTTTT
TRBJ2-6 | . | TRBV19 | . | CASSIQGANVLTF | TGTGCCAGTAGTATTCAAGGGGCCAACGTCCTGACTTTC
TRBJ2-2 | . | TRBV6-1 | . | CASSDRGRVTGELFF | TGTGCCAGCAGTGATCGGGGTAGAGTCACCGGGGAGCTGTTTTTT
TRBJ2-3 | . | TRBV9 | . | CASSVSINSDTQYF | TGTGCCAGCAGCGTCTCCATAAACTCGGATACGCAGTATTTT
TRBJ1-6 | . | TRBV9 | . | CASSVTDTISPLHF | TGTGCCAGCAGCGTGACAGACACAATCTCACCCCTCCACTTT
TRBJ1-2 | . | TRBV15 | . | CATSPREGGIDGYTF | TGTGCCACCAGCCCTCGGGAGGGGGGGATCGATGGCTACACCTTC
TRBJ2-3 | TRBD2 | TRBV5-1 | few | CASSLTSGGAPDTQYF | TGCGCCAGCAGCTTGACTAGCGGGGGGGCCCCAGATACGCAGTATTTT
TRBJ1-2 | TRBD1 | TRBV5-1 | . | CASSLRTGGTYGYTF | TGCGCCAGCAGCTTGCGGACAGGGGGAACCTATGGCTACACCTTC